This T cell receptor (beta chain) was documented in a study of T cell responses to AZD1222 COVID-19 vaccine. General study points: Donors were mostly white British, more females; clonal diversity possibly underestimated.

Second-dose timings of about 4 or about 12 weeks were pooled. Profiled with immunoSEQ multiplex PCR; TCRdb holds only in-frame clones, not every one. The data show 150,000 or so clones, about 90% seen once. About this clone itself: The antigen is not known.

Trimming took 5 bases from V and 0 from J, leaving 22 bases between them. The CDR3 spans 18 residues. Germline V gene sequence: CDR1 SEHNR, CDR2 FQNEAQ (reference sequence). The chain has TRBV7-9 and TRBJ1-1; D may be TRBD1 (6 bases). This specimen was peripheral blood, taken 28 days after the second AZD1222 dose. This receptor was taken from an adult who received the AZD1222 COVID-19 vaccine. The DNA for the CDR3 is TGTGCCAGCAGCCGCCGGTCGGGACACTGGGGAGTGAACACTGAAGCTTTCTTT. Translating it yields CASSRRSGHWGVNTEAFF.